This T cell receptor (beta chain) came from a study of blood T cell repertoires in COVID-19. Study at large: Nucleic acid was either cDNA or gDNA, and it came from T cells, B-cell-depleted T cells, or PBMCs.

Trimming at V came to 4 bases and at J to 2 bases, leaving 10 bases not matched to a gene. Germline V CDR1 and CDR2: SGHNT, YYREEE (reference sequence). The CDR3 sequence is 17 residues long. As originally analysed: Researchers report that nucleated cell counts were estimated from reference gene primer amplification. The data were produced by immunoSEQ multiplex PCR, yet TCRdb's version contains in-frame clones alone and is incomplete. That table supplies the V and J calls and clone size; D and trimming were determined from the DNA. The table records fewer than 350,000 clones, approximately 81% of them present only once.

The chain combines TRBV5-4 with TRBJ2-1, with 9 bases aligning to TRBD1. The sequencing sample was made of peripheral blood. The source of this sequence is a woman in her sixties with active or convalescent COVID-19. As DNA, the CDR3 is TGTGCCAGCAGCCGCACCGCCGGGACAGGGACCTACAATGAGCAGTTCTTC. It yields the protein CASSRTAGTGTYNEQFF.